This entry describes one TCR beta chain. The antigen is undetermined. Roughly 0.3 ug DNA, 30,000 or so T cell genomes, went into unsorted PBMC replicate PCRs. Assay: immunoSEQ multiplex PCR; the TCRdb copy retains only in-frame clones and omits some. This table holds hundreds of thousands of clones, about 74% found once. These data originate in a study of shared clonotypes between healthy human individuals. About the study: Samples came from a couple of female and a few male donors aged 18 to 49.

Study-level results: Sampling used blood alone; tissue repertoires probably differ.

Donors were healthy HIV-negative adults without recent acute infections or vaccinations. This receptor was obtained from a middle-aged woman in good health. Some clones in this sample may be carry-over from other donors' samples. Material: PBMCs.

The CDR3 spells CASSPGTGTSKGYTF. DNA for the CDR3: TGTGCCAGCAGCCCCGGGACAGGGACGAGTAAAGGCTACACCTTC. V and J are TRBV5-4 and TRBJ1-2; 9 bases are shared with TRBD1. Looked up from germline, CDR1 is SGHNT and CDR2 is YYREEE (reference sequence). This CDR3 region has 15 residues. V was clipped by 4 bases and J by 8 bases; unmatched bases: 12. The entire variable domain, with the rest obtained from reference TRBV5-4 and TRBJ1-2, is as follows: ETGVTQSPTHLIKTRGQQVTLRCSSQSGHNTVSWYQQALGQGPQFIFQYYREEENGRGNFPPRFSGLQFPNYSSELNVNALELDDSALYLCASSPGTGTSKGYTFGSGTRLTVV.